This TCR beta chain was identified during a study of technical replicates of blood from several donors. CDR3 length: 19 amino acids. The V gene end was trimmed by 4 bases and the J gene end by 0 bases; junction bases not matched to a gene: 12. Germline CDR1 and CDR2: SEHNR and FQNEAQ (reference sequence). TCRdb's copy holds only in-frame clones and misses some; the assay was immunoSEQ multiplex PCR. The top ten clones hold around 3.9% of a sample with approximately 75,000 clones, roughly four fifths of them seen once. This chain joins TRBV7-9 and TRBJ1-3; 10 nucleotides align to TRBD1. This clonotype was obtained from a human donor in good health. Some clones in this sample may be carry-over from other donors' samples. Sequencing was performed on PBMCs. The CDR3 nucleotides read TGTGCCAGCAGCTCCGGGACAGGGGACACCAGCAACTCTGGAAACACCATATATTTT. It encodes CASSSGTGDTSNSGNTIYF.